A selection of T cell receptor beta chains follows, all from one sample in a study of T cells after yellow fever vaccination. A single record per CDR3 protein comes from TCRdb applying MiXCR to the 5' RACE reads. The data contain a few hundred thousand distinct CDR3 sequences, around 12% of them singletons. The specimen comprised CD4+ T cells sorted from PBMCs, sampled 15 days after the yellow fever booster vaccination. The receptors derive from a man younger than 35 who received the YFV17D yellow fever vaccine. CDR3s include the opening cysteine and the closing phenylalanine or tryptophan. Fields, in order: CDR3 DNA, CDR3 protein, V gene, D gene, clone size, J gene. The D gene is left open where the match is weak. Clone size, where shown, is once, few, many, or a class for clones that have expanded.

TGTGCCAGCAGTTTATATGGTGAGCAGTTCTTC	CASSLYGEQFF	TRBV27	.	few	TRBJ2-1
TGCGCCAGCAGCGTGGGACAGGGTTATGCAGATACGCAGTATTTT	CASSVGQGYADTQYF	TRBV5-1	TRBD1	.	TRBJ2-3
TGTGCCAGCAGTTACCGGCCAGGGGGCTACGAGCAGTACTTC	CASSYRPGGYEQYF	TRBV6-6	TRBD1	few	TRBJ2-7
TGTGCCATCCGCGTTGGGGGAAGCGGCTACACCTTC	CAIRVGGSGYTF	TRBV10-3	.	many	TRBJ1-2
TGTGCCAGCAGTGCCCTCGTTGAGCAGTTCTTC	CASSALVEQFF	TRBV2	.	few	TRBJ2-1
TGTGCCAGCTCACCACAAGGGGGCGGCTATGGCTACACCTTC	CASSPQGGGYGYTF	TRBV18	TRBD1	.	TRBJ1-2
TGTGCCAGCAGTTTGGGTCCGAGCACAGATACGCAGTATTTT	CASSLGPSTDTQYF	TRBV5-1	.	many	TRBJ2-3
TGTGCCGCCCGGACAGGGGAAAATGAAAAACTGTTTTTT	CAARTGENEKLFF	TRBV10-3	TRBD1	many	TRBJ1-4
TGTGCCAGCAGTTTAGGGGTAGGGAACACCGGGGAGCTGTTTTTT	CASSLGVGNTGELFF	TRBV12-3/TRBV12-4	.	.	TRBJ2-2
TGTGCCAGCAGCCAATCGTCGGGGAATAACTATGGCTACACCTTC	CASSQSSGNNYGYTF	TRBV16	.	many	TRBJ1-2
TGCAGTGCCCTAGTCCCCAATCAGCCCCAGCATTTT	CSALVPNQPQHF	TRBV20-1	.	few	TRBJ1-5
TGCAGCGTTGCCCGAGAGACCCAGTACTTC	CSVARETQYF	TRBV29-1	.	.	TRBJ2-5
TGTGCCAGCAGCAGCGGCCTTGGGACTGAAGCTTTCTTT	CASSSGLGTEAFF	TRBV18	.	.	TRBJ1-1
TGTGCCAGCAGCTTAATATGGGGACTAGCGACGGAGACCCAGTACTTC	CASSLIWGLATETQYF	TRBV7-2	TRBD2	many	TRBJ2-5
TGTGCCAGCAGTTTTGAATACGGGGAGCTGTTTTTT	CASSFEYGELFF	TRBV12-3/TRBV12-4	.	.	TRBJ2-2
TGCGCCAGCAGCCCTTCTGGGGGGATCTATAGCAATCAGCCCCAGCATTTT	CASSPSGGIYSNQPQHF	TRBV5-1	.	.	TRBJ1-5
TGTGCCAGCAGTTTCTCCCCCCTCTACGCCTATGGCTACACCTTC	CASSFSPLYAYGYTF	TRBV12-3/TRBV12-4	.	few	TRBJ1-2
TGTGCCAGCAGCCGCAGCGGGGGGGCCCGGGAGACCCAGTACTTC	CASSRSGGARETQYF	TRBV3-1	TRBD2	many	TRBJ2-5
TGTGCCAGCAGGGGGACAGGGGGTTTCAACTATGGCTACACCTTC	CASRGTGGFNYGYTF	TRBV5-5	TRBD1	.	TRBJ1-2
TGTGCCAGCAGAACTCAAGCTAGCGGGGGTGCAGATACGCAGTATTTT	CASRTQASGGADTQYF	TRBV7-2	TRBD2	many	TRBJ2-3
TGTGCCATCAGTGAGTCTAAGGAGGTATTCATACAAAATACGCAGTATTTT	CAISESKEVFIQNTQYF	TRBV10-3	.	.	TRBJ2-3
TGTGCCATCAGTGAGCTGCGGGACAGGGTATCGAATGGCTACACCTTC	CAISELRDRVSNGYTF	TRBV10-3	TRBD1	.	TRBJ1-2
TGTGCCAGTAGTATAGGTTCAGGGACAGGGAACACTGAAGCTTTCTTT	CASSIGSGTGNTEAFF	TRBV19	TRBD1	few	TRBJ1-1
TGCGCCAGCAGCCCCAAGAGCCCGGCGGGAAGCGAGCAGTTCTTC	CASSPKSPAGSEQFF	TRBV4-1	.	.	TRBJ2-1